This T cell receptor (beta chain) is drawn from a study of read filtering for tumor transcriptome and immune sequencing. Study summary: Fewer than ten patients were R-ISS I, 16 were R-ISS II, 6 or 7 were R-ISS III. Regarding the study as a whole: Single-read clonotypes: around 81% of IR-seq clonotypes (around 4% of reads), 74.6% of RNA-seq clonotypes (under 50% of reads).

This clonotype was counted ten times or more. Antigen specificity is unknown. The library was built from around 380 ng RNA with molecular barcoded adaptors for alpha/delta and beta/gamma chains. In TCRdb, the reads were re-called with MiXCR into one record per CDR3 protein. The sample holds 62,000 or so distinct CDR3 sequences; roughly 14% are singletons and the top ten take 45% to 50%. The germline V gene has CDR1 SEHNR and CDR2 FQNEAQ (reference sequence). Trimming took off 5 bases at V and 1 base at J, with 12 bases between the two ends. The CDR3 is made up of 15 amino acids. The receptor was derived from a donor at least 40 years old with multiple myeloma. The rearrangement joins TRBV7-9 to TRBJ2-1, with D uncertain. Sequencing input: a population of CD138-negative cells sorted from bone marrow. CDR3: CASSPPEGSYNEQFF. The CDR3, as DNA: TGTGCCAGCAGCCCACCAGAAGGGTCCTACAATGAGCAGTTCTTC.